This entry lists 11 T cell receptor beta chains sequenced from one sample in a study of early stage breast cancer tumors. TCRdb's table, derived via immunoSEQ multiplex PCR, lists solely in-frame clones and lacks some. The sample records 35,000 to 45,000 clones, 65% to 75% being singletons. Material: blood. The receptor source for this set is a person in their sixties or seventies with breast cancer.

This rearrangement joins TRBV23-1 to TRBJ1-1, with 7 bases that match TRBD1. TRBV23-1 is flagged as an ORF with uncertain function. The ends lost 3 bases at V and 0 bases at J; junction bases unmatched: 10. This CDR3 region has 17 residues. The CDR3 here is CASSQSRQGRMNTEAFF. CDR3 in DNA: TGCGCCAGCAGTCAGTCCAGACAGGGAAGGATGAACACTGAAGCTTTCTTT.

The CDR3 nucleotides are TGTGCCAGCAGCAATACTAATCAGCCCCAGCATTTT. It translates to CASSNTNQPQHF. The chain uses TRBV6-6 and TRBJ1-5; D unclear. Germline V gene sequence: CDR1 MNHNY, CDR2 SVGAGI (reference sequence). The CDR3 is 12 amino acids. Deletions cut 6 bases from V and 4 bases from J, with 7 bases between.

The chain joins TRBV7-9 to TRBJ1-1; D perhaps matches TRBD1 (6 bases). The CDR3 runs 15 residues. CDR1 and CDR2 (germline): SEHNR, FQNEAQ (reference sequence). Trimming pared 1 base from V and 3 bases from J, leaving 12 bases between. The CDR3 region is CASSLVQGRHTEAFF. The DNA for the CDR3 is TGTGCCAGCAGCTTAGTACAGGGACGGCACACTGAAGCTTTCTTT.

V is TRBV28 and J is TRBJ2-7; TRBD1 agrees at 7 bases. The CDR3 loop spans 14 amino acids. The ends lost 4 bases at V and 5 bases at J; junction bases unmatched: 8. CDR1 is MDHEN and CDR2 is SYDVKM in the germline V gene. The CDR3 spells CASSSYRGIHEQYF. CDR3 coding DNA: TGTGCCAGCAGTTCATACAGGGGCATCCACGAGCAGTACTTC. The complete variable domain, with remaining parts taken from reference TRBV28 and TRBJ2-7, reads DVKVTQSSRYLVKRTGEKVFLECVQDMDHENMFWYRQDPGLGLRLIYFSYDVKMKEKGDIPEGYSVSREKKERFSLILESASTNQTSMYLCASSSYRGIHEQYFGPGTRLTVT.

This chain joins TRBV18 and TRBJ1-4; D is uncertain. Germline values: CDR1 KGHSH, CDR2 LQKENI. The CDR3 runs 13 residues. Trimming shortened V by 10 bases and J by 0 bases, and 9 bases separated the two germline ends. As DNA, the CDR3 is TGTGCCACCTCTGGGTCAACTAATGAAAAACTGTTTTTT. Protein product: CATSGSTNEKLFF.

The CDR3 DNA sequence: TGTGCCAGCAGCCGAAAGGGACAGGGTGGGAACACTGAAGCTTTCTTT. It translates to CASSRKGQGGNTEAFF. The gene calls are TRBV4-2 and TRBJ1-1; TRBD1 matches 9 bases. Germline loops: CDR1 LGHNA, CDR2 YNFKEQ. The CDR3 spans 16 residues. After removal of 4 bases from V and 1 base from J, the junction contained 7 bases not matched to a gene.

This clone was seen a handful of times. This chain links TRBV19 with TRBJ1-1; possibly TRBD1 for D (5 bases). The germline gives CDR1 LNHDA, CDR2 SQIVND (reference sequence). Trimming took 3 bases from V and 0 from J, leaving 11 bases between them. The CDR3 runs 15 residues. In DNA form, the CDR3 reads TGTGCCAGTAGTATCCCGACAGAAATGAACACTGAAGCTTTCTTT. This encodes CASSIPTEMNTEAFF.

This sequence joins TRBV6-6 and TRBJ1-4; D is uncertain. V lost 5 bases to trimming and J lost 4 bases, with 5 bases between them. The CDR3 loop spans 12 amino acids. Per germline, CDR1 MNHNY and CDR2 SVGAGI (reference sequence). CDR3 in DNA: TGTGCCAGCAGTCCTAGTAATGAAAAACTGTTTTTT. Protein: CASSPSNEKLFF.

The CDR3 DNA reads as TGTGCCAGCAGCTTAGAGGGGCGGACAGCAACTGGAAACACCATATATTTT. It codes for CASSLEGRTATGNTIYF. This chain uses TRBV7-2 with TRBJ1-3, with D tentatively TRBD1 (6 bases). Trimming left V 1 base short and J 2 bases short, with 15 bases between. Germline CDR1 reads SGHTA; CDR2 reads FQGNSA. The CDR3 is 17 residues long.

This clone was observed a handful of times. The chain uses TRBV9 and TRBJ2-1, with TRBD2 matching over 11 bases. Germline values: CDR1 SGDLS, CDR2 YYNGEE. The CDR3 is 17 residues long. V gave up 1 base and J gave up 2 bases; unmatched junction bases: 5. The CDR3 sequence is CASSVSTSGVTYNEQFF. Written as DNA, the CDR3 is TGTGCCAGCAGCGTATCGACTAGCGGGGTAACCTACAATGAGCAGTTCTTC.

The chain is built from TRBV11-2 and TRBJ2-7; 11 bases line up with TRBD1. V lost 5 bases, J lost 2 bases, and 5 bases stayed unmatched. From germline, CDR1 is SGHAT and CDR2 FQNNGV. This CDR3 contains 15 residues. Here the CDR3 reads CASSQGQGVAYEQYF. Written as DNA, the CDR3 is TGTGCCAGCAGCCAGGGACAGGGGGTGGCCTACGAGCAGTACTTC.